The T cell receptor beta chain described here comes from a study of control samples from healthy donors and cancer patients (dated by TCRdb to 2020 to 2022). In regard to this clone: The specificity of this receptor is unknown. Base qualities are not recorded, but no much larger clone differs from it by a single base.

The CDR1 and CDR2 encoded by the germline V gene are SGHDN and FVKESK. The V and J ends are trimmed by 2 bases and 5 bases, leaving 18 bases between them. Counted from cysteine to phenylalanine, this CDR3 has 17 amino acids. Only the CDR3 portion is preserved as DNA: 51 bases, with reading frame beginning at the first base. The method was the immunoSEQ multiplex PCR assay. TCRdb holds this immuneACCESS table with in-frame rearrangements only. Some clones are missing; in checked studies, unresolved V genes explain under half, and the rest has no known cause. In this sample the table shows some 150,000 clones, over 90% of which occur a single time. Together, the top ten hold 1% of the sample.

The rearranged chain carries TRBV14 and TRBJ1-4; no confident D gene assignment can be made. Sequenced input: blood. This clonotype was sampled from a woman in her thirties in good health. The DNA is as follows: TGTGCCAGCAGCCAAATGTTCCCGAACAGAGGGAATGAAAAACTGTTTTTT. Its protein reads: CASSQMFPNRGNEKLFF.